This T cell receptor (beta chain) derives from a study of PD-L1 blockade in urothelial cancer. Study-level information: Treatment start was followed by blood analysis at 3 weeks (second dose) and again at 6 weeks.

Data came from immunoSEQ multiplex PCR; TCRdb stores just in-frame clones and leaves some out. The sample carries roughly 54,000 clones, 87% recorded once. The time point: pretreatment peripheral blood. The V and J ends lost 2 bases and 7 bases, in that order; junction bases with no gene match: 9. Germline CDR1 and CDR2: MNHEY and SMNVEV (reference sequence). The length of the CDR3 is 15 residues. The material was PBMCs, obtained around atezolizumab (anti-PD-L1) treatment. The receptor was isolated from a woman aged 55-70 years with urothelial cancer. The V gene is TRBV27, the J gene TRBJ1-2, with 8 bases that match TRBD1. CDR3 coding DNA: TGTGCCAGCAGTTTAGATCCCGGAGACAGGGGTGGCTACACCTTC. Amino acids: CASSLDPGDRGGYTF.